The 25 T cell receptor beta chains given below trace back to one sample, sequenced in a study of T cell responses to AZD1222 COVID-19 vaccine. Generated by immunoSEQ multiplex PCR, the TCRdb table keeps only in-frame clones and is missing some. The repertoire holds tens of thousands of clones, about 90% seen once, with about 36% in the top ten. The input for sequencing was peripheral blood, taken 28 days after the second AZD1222 dose. The receptors originated from an adult who received the AZD1222 COVID-19 vaccine.

The rearrangement uses TRBV7-8 and TRBJ2-5, with D possibly TRBD2 on 6 matching bases. V lost 4 bases and J 2 bases, leaving 14 bases between the germline ends. Germline loops: CDR1 SGHVS, CDR2 FQNEAQ. The CDR3 consists of 15 residues. The CDR3 DNA reads TGTGCCAGCAGCTCCGAGCTAGCGTTACAAGAGACCCAGTACTTC. This gives the protein CASSSELALQETQYF.

V and J are TRBV7-2 and TRBJ1-1; possible D gene TRBD1, 5 bases. V was pared by 6 bases and J by 1 base, with 12 bases between. This CDR3 is 14 amino acids long. Germline V gene lookup returns CDR1 SGHTA and CDR2 FQGNSA. The CDR3 loop reads CASSSYRTNTEAFF. CDR3 sequence (DNA): TGTGCCAGCAGTTCATACAGGACGAACACTGAAGCTTTCTTT.

V usage is TRBV14 and J usage is TRBJ2-5, with 8 bases fitting TRBD2. CDR1 SGHDN and CDR2 FVKESK come from the germline V gene. The junction had 11 bases not matched to a gene; V was cut back by 0 bases and J by 5 bases. The CDR3 loop spans 17 amino acids. The CDR3 DNA follows: TGTGCCAGCAGCCAAGACGGAAAGCGGGGGCCCGGGGAGACCCAGTACTTC. Translation gives CASSQDGKRGPGETQYF.

This sequence joins TRBV27 and TRBJ2-5; 9 bases agree with TRBD2. Germline V gene data show CDR1 as MNHEY and CDR2 as SMNVEV (reference sequence). The CDR3 sequence is 15 residues long. V dropped 2 bases and J dropped 3; count of bases not matched to a gene: 4. The DNA for the CDR3 is TGTGCCAGCAGTTTAATGGGCGGGGGGGAAGAGACCCAGTACTTC. It yields the protein CASSLMGGGEETQYF.

The chain combines TRBV6-5 with TRBJ2-5, with 8 bases fitting TRBD1. After removal of 6 bases from V and 3 bases from J, the junction contained 6 bases not matched to a gene. The V gene's germline CDR1 is MNHEY and CDR2 SVGAGI. The CDR3 is 14 residues long. CDR3 loop: CASRTGTGKETQYF. DNA of the CDR3: TGTGCCAGCAGGACCGGGACAGGAAAAGAGACCCAGTACTTC.

This clone was found once. The genes are TRBV9 and TRBJ1-5; no clear D. Germline CDR1 is SGDLS and CDR2 is YYNGEE. This CDR3 contains 15 residues. The V end lost 5 bases, the J end lost 6 bases, and 18 bases lay between the germline ends. The CDR3 DNA reads TGTGCCAGCAGTCCTGGAGCAGAAGATATTCAGCCCCAGCATTTT. Translated, it gives CASSPGAEDIQPQHF.

The chain is built from TRBV30 and TRBJ1-2; no clear D. CDR1 GTSNPN and CDR2 SVGIG come from the germline V gene (reference sequence). CDR3 length equals 10 residues. V shed 5 bases and J shed 5 bases, with 6 bases lying between them. The CDR3 DNA reads TGTGCCTGGGGGTCGTATGGCTACACCTTC. Its translation is CAWGSYGYTF.

V gene TRBV5-4 combines with J gene TRBJ1-1; 10 nucleotides agree with TRBD1. J was trimmed by 8 bases and V by 4 bases; bases with no gene match: 5. Germline CDR1 and CDR2: SGHNT and YYREEE (reference sequence). The CDR3 spans 13 residues. CDR3 bases: TGTGCCAGCAGCGACAGGGGGCGAGAAGAAGCTTTCTTT. This gives the protein CASSDRGREEAFF. Together with reference TRBV5-4 and TRBJ1-1, the CDR3 gives the full variable domain: ETGVTQSPTHLIKTRGQQVTLRCSSQSGHNTVSWYQQALGQGPQFIFQYYREEENGRGNFPPRFSGLQFPNYSSELNVNALELDDSALYLCASSDRGREEAFFGQGTRLTVV.

J is TRBJ2-2 and V is TRBV7-2, with D maybe TRBD2 (6 bases). Germline CDR1 and CDR2: SGHTA and FQGNSA. V was clipped by 5 bases and J by 6 bases, with 28 bases between them. The CDR3 sequence is 19 residues long. CDR3 DNA: TGTGCCAGCAGCCCTCAGACTAGTAGTTCGCCTTATCTTTCCGGGGAGCTGTTTTTT. Translating it yields CASSPQTSSSPYLSGELFF.

This sequence joins TRBV6-2 or TRBV6-3 and TRBJ2-5; TRBD2 matches at 8 bases. The J segment lost 5 bases and the V segment lost 5 bases, leaving 13 bases of the junction unmatched. The CDR3 covers 16 residues. In germline, CDR1 is MNHEY, CDR2 SVGEGT. In DNA form, the CDR3 reads TGTGCCAGCAGTGCGGGACTAGGCGGTCGGTCTGAGACCCAGTACTTC. Protein product: CASSAGLGGRSETQYF.

This chain uses TRBV5-4 with TRBJ2-5; weak D call: TRBD2 (6 bases). The V and J ends lost 0 bases and 4 bases respectively, with 7 bases between them. There are 13 residues in the CDR3. Germline loops: CDR1 SGHNT, CDR2 YYREEE (reference sequence). CDR3 amino acids: CASSLVGGETQYF. CDR3 nucleotides: TGTGCCAGCAGCTTGGTGGGGGGAGAGACCCAGTACTTC. The full variable domain, in which reference TRBV5-4 and TRBJ2-5 provide the parts outside the CDR3, is ETGVTQSPTHLIKTRGQQVTLRCSSQSGHNTVSWYQQALGQGPQFIFQYYREEENGRGNFPPRFSGLQFPNYSSELNVNALELDDSALYLCASSLVGGETQYFGPGTRLLVL.

The chain uses TRBV6-5 and TRBJ2-7; 7 bases align to TRBD1. The CDR3 runs 14 residues. Germline lookup yields CDR1 MNHEY and CDR2 SVGAGI. The ends lost 11 bases at V and 0 bases at J; junction bases unmatched: 10. This CDR3 is CALKTAGGSYEQYF. CDR3 coding DNA: TGTGCCCTCAAAACGGCAGGGGGCTCCTACGAGCAGTACTTC.

The V call is TRBV9, the J call TRBJ2-5; D gene ambiguous. CDR3 length equals 14 residues. Germline V gives CDR1 SGDLS, CDR2 YYNGEE. The germline V and J ends were trimmed by 0 bases and 5 bases, with 11 bases remaining between them. CDR3 in DNA: TGTGCCAGCAGCGTAGGGGCCCAGACGGAGACCCAGTACTTC. Amino acid sequence: CASSVGAQTETQYF.

The rearrangement uses TRBV11-2 and TRBJ2-5; a weak D match, TRBD2 (6 bases). Per the germline V gene, CDR1 is SGHAT and CDR2 is FQNNGV. With 0 bases removed from V and 4 bases from J, the gap between germline ends came to 9 bases. The CDR3 has 14 amino acids. CDR3 coding DNA: TGTGCCAGCAGCTTAGAAAGGACTACAGAGACCCAGTACTTC. Amino acids: CASSLERTTETQYF.

The rearrangement joins TRBV19 to TRBJ1-2, with a possible D match to TRBD1 (6 bases). Germline CDR1 and CDR2: LNHDA and SQIVND (reference sequence). CDR3 length: 12 amino acids. V lost 3 bases to trimming and J lost 8 bases, with 10 bases between them. The CDR3 spells CASSIGDTGYTF. The CDR3, as DNA: TGTGCCAGTAGTATCGGGGACACGGGCTACACCTTC. Full variable domain (remainder filled in from reference TRBV19 and TRBJ1-2): DGGITQSPKYLFRKEGQNVTLSCEQNLNHDAMYWYRQDPGQGLRLIYYSQIVNDFQKGDIAEGYSVSREKKESFPLTVTSAQKNPTAFYLCASSIGDTGYTFGSGTRLTVV.

This clone was picked up a small number of times. The gene calls are TRBV5-5 and TRBJ1-2; TRBD1 matches 8 bases. The CDR3 loop spans 14 amino acids. V trimming: 4 bases; J trimming: 8 bases; junction bases outside the gene matches: 10. From germline, CDR1 is SGHKS and CDR2 YYEKEE (reference sequence). The CDR3 region has the DNA TGTGCCAGCAGCCTGACAGGGGAGTCAAGGGGCTACACCTTC. Translation gives CASSLTGESRGYTF.

The CDR3 protein is CASSYSGETQYF. In DNA, the CDR3 is TGTGCCAGCAGTTACTCCGGAGAGACCCAGTACTTC. J is TRBJ2-5 and V is TRBV6-2 or TRBV6-3, with unresolved D. The V gene lost 0 bases and the J gene lost 4 bases, with 3 bases spanning the gap. This CDR3 has 12 residues. In germline, CDR1 is MNHEY, CDR2 SVGEGT.

CDR3 coding DNA: TGTGCCAGCAGCTTAACAGGCCGAGACCCAGATTTCTTT. This gives the protein CASSLTGRDPDFF. This chain joins TRBV7-2 and TRBJ1-1, with a tentative D call TRBD1 (5 bases). There are 13 residues in the CDR3. Per the germline V gene, CDR1 is SGHTA and CDR2 is FQGNSA. The ends were cut back, 2 bases at V and 13 bases at J, with 17 bases in the middle.

The chain has TRBV9 and TRBJ2-1; D possibly uses TRBD1 or TRBD2 (7 bases each). V shed 4 bases and J shed 3 bases, with 17 bases lying between them. Per the germline V gene, CDR1 is SGDLS and CDR2 is YYNGEE. CDR3 length: 16 residues. CDR3 sequence (DNA): TGTGCCAGCAGCTTACAGGGAGGGGGCCGCTACAATGAGCAGTTCTTC. Protein: CASSLQGGGRYNEQFF.

The chain joins TRBV4-3 to TRBJ1-2; D unresolved. The CDR3 spans 18 residues. Per germline, CDR1 LGHNA and CDR2 YSLEER. V was trimmed by 0 bases and J by 2 bases, leaving 19 bases between them. The CDR3 bases are TGCGCCAGCAGCCAAGAGTTTCTCGGGTTGGCACTCAACTATGGCTACACCTTC. Protein product: CASSQEFLGLALNYGYTF.

This clone was observed once. The chain uses TRBV19 and TRBJ2-3; 7 bases agree with TRBD1. V trimming: 9 bases; J trimming: 4 bases; junction bases outside the gene matches: 13. Germline V lookup: CDR1 LNHDA, CDR2 SQIVND (reference sequence). The CDR3 totals 15 residues. The CDR3 region has the DNA TGTGCCAGCTCCTCAGGGGGTAAAAGCGCAGATACGCAGTATTTT. It yields the protein CASSSGGKSADTQYF.

The sample holds one count of this clone. The chain uses TRBV14 and TRBJ2-7; no definite D call. Per the germline V gene, CDR1 is SGHDN and CDR2 is FVKESK. The CDR3 has 13 amino acids. V was cut by 1 base and J by 2 bases, with 6 bases left in between. The CDR3 bases are TGTGCCAGCAGCCAAGTCCCGACCTACGAGCAGTACTTC. This gives the protein CASSQVPTYEQYF. Full variable domain (remainder filled in from reference TRBV14 and TRBJ2-7): EAGVTQFPSHSVIEKGQTVTLRCDPISGHDNLYWYRRVMGKEIKFLLHFVKESKQDESGMPNNRFLAERTGGTYSTLKVQPAELEDSGVYFCASSQVPTYEQYFGPGTRLTVT.

The chain combines TRBV7-2 with TRBJ2-7; D remains ambiguous. There are 16 residues in the CDR3. Germline CDR1 and CDR2: SGHTA and FQGNSA. The V gene lost 5 bases and the J gene lost 0 bases, with 17 bases spanning the gap. CDR3 residues: CASSQINTYSSYEQYF. CDR3 nucleotide sequence: TGTGCCAGCAGCCAAATTAATACCTACTCCTCCTACGAGCAGTACTTC.

The gene calls are TRBV7-2 and TRBJ2-5, with D possibly being TRBD1 or TRBD2 (6 bases each). Germline CDR1 reads SGHTA; CDR2 reads FQGNSA. The ends were cut back, 0 bases at V and 4 bases at J, with 15 bases in the middle. The CDR3 loop spans 16 amino acids. This CDR3 reads CASSLAGGAGGETQYF. DNA of the CDR3: TGTGCCAGCAGCTTAGCCGGGGGCGCGGGTGGAGAGACCCAGTACTTC.

This chain uses TRBV14 with TRBJ2-1; TRBD2 aligns across 10 bases. V trimming: 0 bases; J trimming: 2 bases; junction bases outside the gene matches: 10. This CDR3 region has 19 residues. CDR1 is SGHDN and CDR2 is FVKESK in the germline V gene. CDR3 sequence reads: CASSQDRTSGTSTYNEQFF. CDR3 nucleotides: TGTGCCAGCAGCCAAGATAGAACTAGCGGGACGTCCACCTACAATGAGCAGTTCTTC.